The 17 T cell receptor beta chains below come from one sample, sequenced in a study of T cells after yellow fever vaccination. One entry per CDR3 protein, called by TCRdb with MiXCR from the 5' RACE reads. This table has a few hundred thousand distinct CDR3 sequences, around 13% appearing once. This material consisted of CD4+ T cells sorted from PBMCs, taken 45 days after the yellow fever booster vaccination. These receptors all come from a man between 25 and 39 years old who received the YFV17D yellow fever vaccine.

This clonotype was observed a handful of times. CDR3 sequence: CASSSTVGNTEAFF. CDR3 DNA sequence: TGCGCCAGCAGCTCCACGGTGGGGAACACTGAAGCTTTCTTT. The V and J genes are TRBV5-1 and TRBJ1-1; D gene uncertain. Germline V lookup: CDR1 SGHRS, CDR2 YFSETQ. This CDR3 comprises 14 residues. Trimming removed 3 bases from V and 1 base from J, with 10 bases in between.

CDR3 residues: CATSRGPVSRPETQYF. In DNA form, the CDR3 reads TGTGCCACCAGCAGAGGGCCGGTATCGAGGCCAGAGACCCAGTACTTC. V usage is TRBV15 and J usage is TRBJ2-5; D is ambiguous. The length of the CDR3 is 16 residues. From germline, CDR1 is LNHNV and CDR2 YYDKDF (reference sequence). V lost 1 base to trimming and J lost 4 bases, with 16 bases between them.

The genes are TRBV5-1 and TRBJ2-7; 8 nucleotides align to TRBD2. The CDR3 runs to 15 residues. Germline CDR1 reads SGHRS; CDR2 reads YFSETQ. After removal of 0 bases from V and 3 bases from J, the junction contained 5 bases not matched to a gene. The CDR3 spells CASSLEPGGVYEQYF. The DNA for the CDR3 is TGCGCCAGCAGCTTGGAACCGGGAGGGGTCTACGAGCAGTACTTC.

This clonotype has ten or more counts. The CDR3 region has the DNA TGTGCCAGCAGCTTAGGGGGCCCAGCGAGGGCTCCCTACGAGCAGTACTTC. Encoded protein: CASSLGGPARAPYEQYF. The V and J genes are TRBV7-2 and TRBJ2-7; TRBD1 or TRBD2 may be the D gene (5 bases each). From germline, CDR1 is SGHTA and CDR2 FQGNSA. Trimming cost V 1 base and J 2 bases, with 18 bases left between them. CDR3 size: 17 residues. The whole variable domain, filled in from reference TRBV7-2 and TRBJ2-7, reads GAGVSQSPSNKVTEKGKDVELRCDPISGHTALYWYRQSLGQGLEFLIYFQGNSAPDKSGLPSDRFSAERTGGSVSTLTIQRTQQEDSAVYLCASSLGGPARAPYEQYFGPGTRLTVT.

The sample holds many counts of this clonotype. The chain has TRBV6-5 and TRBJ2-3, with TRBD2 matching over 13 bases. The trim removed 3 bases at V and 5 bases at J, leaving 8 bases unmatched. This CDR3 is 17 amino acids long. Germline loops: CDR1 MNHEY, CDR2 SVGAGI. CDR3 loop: CASSYYPGLAGKDTQYF. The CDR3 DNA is TGTGCCAGCAGTTATTATCCGGGACTAGCGGGAAAAGATACGCAGTATTTT.

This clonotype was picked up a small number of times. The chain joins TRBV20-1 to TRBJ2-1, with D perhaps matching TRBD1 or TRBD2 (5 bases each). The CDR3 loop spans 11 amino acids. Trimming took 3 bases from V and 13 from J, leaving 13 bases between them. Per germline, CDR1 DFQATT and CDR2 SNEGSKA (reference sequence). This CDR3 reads CSARRGFGQFF. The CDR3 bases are TGCAGTGCTAGGAGGGGTTTCGGCCAGTTCTTC.

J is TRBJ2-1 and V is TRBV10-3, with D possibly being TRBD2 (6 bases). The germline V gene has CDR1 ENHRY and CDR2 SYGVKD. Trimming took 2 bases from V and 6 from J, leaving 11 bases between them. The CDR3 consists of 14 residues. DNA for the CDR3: TGTGCCATCAGTGAGAGCGGGTTGCCCAATGAGCAGTTCTTC. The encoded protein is CAISESGLPNEQFF.

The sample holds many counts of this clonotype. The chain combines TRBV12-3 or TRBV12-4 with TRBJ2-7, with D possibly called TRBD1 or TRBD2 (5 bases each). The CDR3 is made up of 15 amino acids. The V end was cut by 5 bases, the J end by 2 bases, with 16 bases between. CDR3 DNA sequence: TGTGCCAGCAGTGTCCGGGACGGCTCTACCTACGAGCAGTACTTC. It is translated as CASSVRDGSTYEQYF.

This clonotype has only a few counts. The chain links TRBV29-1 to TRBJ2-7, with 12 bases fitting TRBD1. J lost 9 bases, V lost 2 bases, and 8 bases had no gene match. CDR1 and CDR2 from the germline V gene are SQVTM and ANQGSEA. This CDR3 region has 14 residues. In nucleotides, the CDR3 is TGCAGCGTTGAAAAGGGACAGGGGGCTGGGCGGCAGTACTTC. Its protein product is CSVEKGQGAGRQYF.

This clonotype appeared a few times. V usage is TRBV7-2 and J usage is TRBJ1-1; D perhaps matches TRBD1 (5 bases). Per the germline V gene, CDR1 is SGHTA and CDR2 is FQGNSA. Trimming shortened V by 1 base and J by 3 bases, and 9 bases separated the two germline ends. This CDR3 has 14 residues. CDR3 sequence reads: CASSLGGGYTEAFF. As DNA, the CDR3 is TGTGCCAGCAGCTTAGGGGGGGGATACACTGAAGCTTTCTTT.

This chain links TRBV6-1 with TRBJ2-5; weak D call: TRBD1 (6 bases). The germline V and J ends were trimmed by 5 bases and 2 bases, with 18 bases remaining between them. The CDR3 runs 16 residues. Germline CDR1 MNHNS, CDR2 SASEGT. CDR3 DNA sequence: TGTGCCAGCAGTACCCGGATTGGCAGGGGTCAAGAGACCCAGTACTTC. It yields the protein CASSTRIGRGQETQYF.

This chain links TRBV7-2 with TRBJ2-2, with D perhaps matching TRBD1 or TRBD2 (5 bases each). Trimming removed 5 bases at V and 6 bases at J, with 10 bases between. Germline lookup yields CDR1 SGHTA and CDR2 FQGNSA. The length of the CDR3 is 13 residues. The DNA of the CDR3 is TGTGCCAGCAGCCAACCGGGACCCGGGGAGCTGTTTTTT. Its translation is CASSQPGPGELFF.

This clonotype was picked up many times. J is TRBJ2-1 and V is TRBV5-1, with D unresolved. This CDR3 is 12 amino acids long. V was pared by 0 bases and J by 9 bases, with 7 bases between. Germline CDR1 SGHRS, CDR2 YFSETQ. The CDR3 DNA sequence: TGCGCCAGCAGCTTGGGCCGTCCTGAGCAGTTCTTC. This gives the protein CASSLGRPEQFF.

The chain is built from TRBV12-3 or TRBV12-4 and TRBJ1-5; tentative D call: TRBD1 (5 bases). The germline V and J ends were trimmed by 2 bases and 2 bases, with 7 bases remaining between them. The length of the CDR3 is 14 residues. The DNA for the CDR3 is TGTGCCAGCAGTTTAAAAGGGGGCAATCAGCCCCAGCATTTT. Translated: CASSLKGGNQPQHF.

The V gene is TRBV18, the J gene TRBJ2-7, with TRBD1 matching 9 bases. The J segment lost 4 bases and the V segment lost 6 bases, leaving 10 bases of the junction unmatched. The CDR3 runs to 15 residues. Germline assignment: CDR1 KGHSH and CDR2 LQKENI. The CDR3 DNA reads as TGTGCCAGCTCCTTACAGGGACAGGGATCGTACGAGCAGTACTTC. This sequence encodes CASSLQGQGSYEQYF.

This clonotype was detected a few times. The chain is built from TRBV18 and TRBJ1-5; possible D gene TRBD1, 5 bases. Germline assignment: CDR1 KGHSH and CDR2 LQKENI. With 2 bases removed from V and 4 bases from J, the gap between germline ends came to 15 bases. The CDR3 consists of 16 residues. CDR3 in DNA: TGTGCCAGCTCACCAGCTGAGCCGAGGGGAAATCAGCCCCAGCATTTT. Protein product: CASSPAEPRGNQPQHF.

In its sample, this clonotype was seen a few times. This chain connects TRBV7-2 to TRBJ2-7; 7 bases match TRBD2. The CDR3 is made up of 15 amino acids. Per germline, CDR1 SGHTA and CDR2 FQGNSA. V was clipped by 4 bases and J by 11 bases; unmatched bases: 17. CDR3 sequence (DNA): TGTGCCAGCAGCTCTATGACTATGAGCGGGGTCCTGGAGTACTTC. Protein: CASSSMTMSGVLEYF.